The T cell receptor beta chain under discussion was sequenced for a study of neurological immune-mediated disorders. Overall study findings and caveats: CDR3 amino acid sequences found in expanded clones were never shared across subjects, suggesting private repertoires in all groups. The level of TCR clonal expansion was highest in patients with HTLV-1-associated myelopathy and lowest in multiple sclerosis, where it fell below the level seen in healthy controls.

The V gene's germline CDR1 is SGHRS and CDR2 YFSETQ. Trimming took 0 bases from V and 6 from J, leaving 9 bases between them. This CDR3 has 14 amino acids. Sorted libraries drew on some 910,000 CD4+ or CD8+ T cells. This clonotype has a count of ten or more. No antigen is known for it. TCRdb called the 5' RACE reads again in MiXCR, with one record for every CDR3 protein. This repertoire shows some 30,000 distinct CDR3 sequences, approximately 24% found once; its top ten account for 25% to 30%. This receptor was taken from a middle-aged man with HTLV-1-associated myelopathy (HAM/TSP). V is TRBV5-1 and J is TRBJ2-2, with TRBD1 as a possible D gene (6 bases). The specimen was CD4+ T cells from blood. CDR3 DNA: TGCGCCAGCAGCTTGGGCGGACAGTCCGGGGAGCTGTTTTTT. Translating it yields CASSLGGQSGELFF.